Listed below are T cell receptor beta chains from one sample, sequenced in a study of cytomegalovirus exposure and HLA in healthy donors. The assay was immunoSEQ multiplex PCR, and TCRdb's table has in-frame clones only and misses some. The data contain 90,000 to 100,000 clones, 82% of them seen just once; the ten biggest clones take up 3.8%. What was sequenced was PBMCs. These receptors originate from a man between 50 and 59 years old in good health and CMV-seronegative. Each CDR3 is given with its conserved first and last residue.

j_gene: TRBJ2-7; v_gene: TRBV27; CDR3aa: CARDLGQGRGQYF
j_gene: TRBJ2-7; v_gene: TRBV15; CDR3aa: CATSRDVSYEQYF
j_gene: TRBJ2-7; v_gene: TRBV5-1; CDR3aa: CASSLETSGREFKQYF
j_gene: TRBJ2-1; v_gene: TRBV4-2; CDR3aa: CASSPSGTSGNNEQFF
j_gene: TRBJ2-7; v_gene: TRBV6-5; CDR3aa: CASSFTSGRYEQYF
j_gene: TRBJ2-5; v_gene: TRBV5-1; CDR3aa: CASSPTGVRETQYF
j_gene: TRBJ2-7; v_gene: TRBV28; CDR3aa: CASSDSSSYEQYF
j_gene: TRBJ2-1; v_gene: TRBV19; CDR3aa: CASSPQTSAEQFF
j_gene: TRBJ1-5; v_gene: TRBV28; CDR3aa: CASSPGGRDSNQPQHF
j_gene: TRBJ2-3; v_gene: TRBV28; CDR3aa: CASSLGTSVTDTQYF
j_gene: TRBJ1-2; v_gene: TRBV18; CDR3aa: CASSPTGQGYYGYTF
j_gene: TRBJ1-1; v_gene: TRBV28; CDR3aa: CASSSEPNRVGRTEAFF
j_gene: TRBJ2-1; v_gene: TRBV27; CDR3aa: CASSLSGTSEGFF
j_gene: TRBJ2-2; v_gene: TRBV2; CDR3aa: CASERGPNTGELFF
j_gene: TRBJ1-1; v_gene: TRBV15; CDR3aa: CATSRERSTEAFF
j_gene: TRBJ2-3; v_gene: TRBV28; CDR3aa: CASSPGWGDTQYF
j_gene: TRBJ1-1; v_gene: TRBV6-6; CDR3aa: CASSYSSTGNTEAFF
j_gene: TRBJ2-5; v_gene: TRBV4-1; CDR3aa: CASSLGVAGEATQYF
j_gene: TRBJ2-3; v_gene: TRBV6-1; CDR3aa: CASSARQGRGGTDTQYF
j_gene: TRBJ2-1; v_gene: TRBV30; CDR3aa: CAWSHEGWREGADEQFF
j_gene: TRBJ2-3; v_gene: TRBV9; CDR3aa: CASSVGAGGTDTQYF
j_gene: TRBJ1-1; v_gene: TRBV12-5; CDR3aa: CASGLERRAFF
j_gene: TRBJ1-3; v_gene: TRBV21-1; CDR3aa: CASSPQAQTLTAYSGNTIYF
j_gene: TRBJ2-7; v_gene: TRBV6-6; CDR3aa: CASIGGDSYEQYF
j_gene: TRBJ2-7; v_gene: TRBV5-1; CDR3aa: CASGQGYEQYF
j_gene: TRBJ1-1; v_gene: TRBV11-2; CDR3aa: CASSLEGAGNTEAFF
j_gene: TRBJ2-3; v_gene: TRBV2; CDR3aa: CASSPRGSEGDTQYF
j_gene: TRBJ2-7; v_gene: TRBV25-1; CDR3aa: CASSESPPRGYGYEQYF
j_gene: TRBJ2-7; v_gene: TRBV5-4; CDR3aa: CASSPNGIEQYF
j_gene: TRBJ1-1; v_gene: TRBV5-1; CDR3aa: CASSLAGGAPNTEAFF
j_gene: TRBJ2-1; v_gene: TRBV9; CDR3aa: CASSVGGEPYNEQFF
j_gene: TRBJ2-7; v_gene: TRBV14; CDR3aa: CASGSAETAYEQYF
j_gene: TRBJ2-2; v_gene: TRBV7-3; CDR3aa: CASSLSRQGNTGELFF
j_gene: TRBJ2-2; v_gene: TRBV13; CDR3aa: CASSSGTVNTGELFF
j_gene: TRBJ2-1; v_gene: TRBV19; CDR3aa: CAVGLAGGSLEQFF
j_gene: TRBJ1-6; v_gene: TRBV28; CDR3aa: CASSQGFNSPLHF
j_gene: TRBJ2-7; v_gene: TRBV27; CDR3aa: CASSLSGTSGSEQYF
j_gene: TRBJ2-1; v_gene: TRBV4-1; CDR3aa: CASSQDLPEREGLNNEQFF
j_gene: TRBJ2-2; v_gene: TRBV27; CDR3aa: CASSQGQGGTGELFF
j_gene: TRBJ1-2; v_gene: TRBV6-5; CDR3aa: CASSYKGPGYGYTF
j_gene: TRBJ1-2; v_gene: TRBV19; CDR3aa: CASSHPQGAVGRGYTF